These 29 T cell receptor beta chains share one sample of origin, sequenced in a study of blood T cell repertoires in COVID-19. Libraries were prepared by immunoSEQ multiplex PCR; TCRdb keeps only in-frame clonotypes and omits some of them. The data show tens of thousands of clones, 80% to 95% seen once. The material sequenced was peripheral blood. The receptor set was obtained from a woman aged 80 or over with acute or convalescent COVID-19.

This chain links TRBV3-1 (or the pseudogene TRBV3-2) with TRBJ1-4; no reliable D call. This CDR3 is built from 14 residues. Germline V gene data show CDR1 as LGHDT and CDR2 as YNNKEL (reference sequence). Between the trimmed V and J ends, which lost 2 bases and 8 bases, there was a span of 12 bases. The CDR3, as DNA: TGTGCCAGCAGCCAAAGAGGGAAGGGAGAAAAACTGTTTTTT. Residues: CASSQRGKGEKLFF.

This clone has just a few counts. The chain couples TRBV29-1 to TRBJ1-3; D is uncertain. The CDR3 covers 16 residues. Between the trimmed V and J ends, which lost 5 bases and 4 bases, there was a span of 21 bases. The V gene's germline CDR1 is SQVTM and CDR2 ANQGSEA. The CDR3 reads CSVKATSGGMGNTIYF. The CDR3 DNA reads TGCAGCGTTAAGGCAACCTCGGGAGGAATGGGAAACACCATATATTTT.

About this clone itself: One end of the junction does not line up with germline, which may come from a read error. The gene calls are TRBV7-7 and TRBJ2-6, with 12 bases fitting TRBD1. The CDR3 runs 19 residues. The germline V gene encodes CDR1 SSHAT and CDR2 FNYEAQ (reference sequence). CDR3 loop: CASSKLPGTGGYGANVLTF. Written as DNA, the CDR3 is TGTGCTAGCAGCAAACTCCCCGGGACAGGGGGCTATGGGGCCAACGTCCTGACTTTC.

The chain is built from TRBV7-6 and TRBJ2-2; TRBD1 aligns across 11 bases. The CDR3 loop spans 19 amino acids. V lost 3 bases to trimming and J lost 7 bases; unmatched junction nucleotides: 16. Germline CDR1 reads SGHVS; CDR2 reads FNYEAQ. The CDR3, as DNA: TGTGCCAGCAGCTTCGGGCCAAGCATCGGACAGGGGGCAAGCGGGGAGCTGTTTTTT. Translated: CASSFGPSIGQGASGELFF.

The rearrangement uses TRBV25-1 and TRBJ1-4; D gene uncertain. This CDR3 is built from 15 residues. The ends were cut back, 3 bases at V and 3 bases at J, with 11 bases in the middle. From germline, CDR1 is MGHDK and CDR2 SYGVNS. The CDR3: CASSDYGRSNEKLFF. CDR3 bases: TGTGCCAGCAGTGATTATGGGAGATCTAATGAAAAACTGTTTTTT. The entire variable domain, with the rest obtained from reference TRBV25-1 and TRBJ1-4, is as follows: EADIYQTPRYLVIGTGKKITLECSQTMGHDKMYWYQQDPGMELHLIHYSYGVNSTEKGDLSSESTVSRIRTEHFPLTLESARPSHTSQYLCASSDYGRSNEKLFFGSGTQLSVL.

The chain has TRBV7-3 and TRBJ1-1; D remains unclear. Germline CDR1 and CDR2: SGHTA and FQGTGA. There are 13 residues in the CDR3. Between the trimmed V and J ends, which lost 1 base and 2 bases, there was a span of 5 bases. In DNA form, the CDR3 reads TGTGCCAGCAGCTTAAGGGCTAACACTGAAGCTTTCTTT. Its protein product is CASSLRANTEAFF.

CDR3 sequence reads: CASSPDRAYEQYF. CDR3 sequence (DNA): TGTGCCAGCAGCCCAGACAGAGCCTACGAGCAGTACTTC. The V and J genes are TRBV7-8 and TRBJ2-7, with a tentative D call TRBD1 (5 bases). V lost 5 bases and J lost 2, with 10 bases in between. This CDR3 contains 13 residues. Germline V CDR1 and CDR2: SGHVS, FQNEAQ.

This sequence joins TRBV21-1 and TRBJ2-7; no check of the table's D call, TRBD2, against the DNA was made. TRBV21-1 is marked as a pseudogene. This CDR3 comprises 16 residues. This CDR3 is CASSKGETSFPGEQYF. CDR3 in DNA: TGTGCCAGCAGCAAAGGGGAGACTAGCTTTCCCGGAGAGCAGTACTTC.

The V and J genes are TRBV5-8 and TRBJ2-6; D is uncertain. Per the germline V gene, CDR1 is SGHTS and CDR2 is YDEGEE. The CDR3 length is 15 residues. The germline V and J ends were trimmed by 0 bases and 3 bases, with 7 bases remaining between them. The chain's CDR3 is CASSLGHLGANVLTF. The CDR3 nucleotides read TGTGCCAGCAGCTTGGGGCATCTTGGGGCCAACGTCCTGACTTTC.

This clone was detected once. This chain links TRBV14 with TRBJ1-4; D is unresolved. The CDR3 length is 13 residues. The V and J ends lost 4 bases and 4 bases respectively, with 7 bases between them. Germline V lookup: CDR1 SGHDN, CDR2 FVKESK. The CDR3 loop is CASSRAHNEKLFF. As DNA, the CDR3 is TGTGCCAGCAGCCGGGCCCATAATGAAAAACTGTTTTTT.

The gene calls are TRBV7-8 and TRBJ2-3; 8 nucleotides align to TRBD2. The CDR3 length is 16 residues. After removal of 1 base from V and 2 bases from J, the junction contained 5 bases not matched to a gene. The V gene's germline CDR1 is SGHVS and CDR2 FQNEAQ. CDR3 protein: CASSLEQRGTTDTQYF. In DNA form, the CDR3 reads TGTGCCAGCAGCTTAGAGCAGCGGGGGACCACAGATACGCAGTATTTT. Variable domain in full (rest from reference TRBV7-8 and TRBJ2-3): GAGVSQSPRYKVAKRGQDVALRCDPISGHVSLFWYQQALGQGPEFLTYFQNEAQLDKSGLPSDRFFAERPEGSVSTLKIQRTQQEDSAVYLCASSLEQRGTTDTQYFGPGTRLTVL.

This clone came up once. V and J are TRBV7-9 and TRBJ1-5; D call uncertain. Germline V gene sequence: CDR1 SEHNR, CDR2 FQNEAQ (reference sequence). Deletions cut 5 bases from V and 5 bases from J, with 7 bases between. The CDR3 sequence is 12 residues long. CDR3 bases: TGTGCCAGCAGCCCCCTTTATCAGCCCCAGCATTTT. This codes for CASSPLYQPQHF.

The V call is TRBV7-2, the J call TRBJ2-7; weak D call: TRBD1 (5 bases). Trimming stripped 7 bases from V and 4 bases from J, with 20 bases between. Germline lookup yields CDR1 SGHTA and CDR2 FQGNSA. The CDR3 runs to 15 residues. The CDR3 sequence: CASNSPGRLLYEQYF. The CDR3 DNA sequence: TGTGCCAGCAACAGCCCAGGGCGCCTACTTTACGAGCAGTACTTC. The full variable domain, in which reference TRBV7-2 and TRBJ2-7 provide the parts outside the CDR3, is GAGVSQSPSNKVTEKGKDVELRCDPISGHTALYWYRQSLGQGLEFLIYFQGNSAPDKSGLPSDRFSAERTGGSVSTLTIQRTQQEDSAVYLCASNSPGRLLYEQYFGPGTRLTVT.

The V and J genes are TRBV6-5 and TRBJ1-3, with a tentative D call TRBD1 (6 bases). Germline loops: CDR1 MNHEY, CDR2 SVGAGI. This CDR3 has 15 amino acids. V was clipped by 7 bases and J by 6 bases, with 19 bases between them. CDR3 DNA: TGTGCCAGCACCCCTCGGGGGGCGTTGGAAAACACCATATATTTT. Protein: CASTPRGALENTIYF.

The rearrangement joins TRBV20-1 to TRBJ2-4; 8 bases map to TRBD1. Germline CDR1 reads DFQATT; CDR2 reads SNEGSKA (reference sequence). V was clipped by 3 bases and J by 2 bases; unmatched bases: 6. This CDR3 spans 15 amino acids. Here the CDR3 reads CSASGTGLPKNIQYF. Written as DNA, the CDR3 is TGCAGTGCTAGTGGGACAGGCCTACCCAAAAACATTCAGTACTTC.

This clone is a singleton in its sample. The V and J genes are TRBV18 and TRBJ1-1, with D possibly being TRBD1 (6 bases). The CDR3 has 14 amino acids. V was shortened by 6 bases and J by 2 bases, with 13 bases between the two germline ends. From germline, CDR1 is KGHSH and CDR2 LQKENI. In nucleotides, the CDR3 is TGTGCCAGCTCCAGACAGGCTGTTAACACTGAAGCTTTCTTT. Translating it yields CASSRQAVNTEAFF.

J is TRBJ2-7 and V is TRBV11-3, with D maybe TRBD2 (5 bases). CDR1 and CDR2 from the germline V gene are SGHNT and YENEEA. This CDR3 comprises 15 residues. Trimming shortened V by 5 bases and J by 7 bases, and 21 bases separated the two germline ends. The CDR3 loop is CASSHDGDAGSEQYF. The CDR3 nucleotides read TGTGCCAGCAGCCATGACGGGGATGCCGGCTCTGAGCAGTACTTC.

V and J are TRBV5-1 and TRBJ2-1, with D possibly TRBD1 on 6 matching bases. Germline-derived CDR1 and CDR2 are SGHRS and YFSETQ. Trimming left V 0 bases short and J 6 bases short, with 10 bases between. CDR3 size: 14 residues. In DNA, the CDR3 is TGCGCCAGCAGCTTGGGACAGGCGATCAATGAGCAGTTCTTC. Translating gives CASSLGQAINEQFF.

This chain uses TRBV19 with TRBJ1-5; 7 positions match TRBD1. The CDR3 is 15 residues long. CDR1 is LNHDA, CDR2 SQIVND, per germline (reference sequence). J was trimmed by 2 bases and V by 2 bases; bases with no gene match: 3. The CDR3 region is CASSIYRGGNQPQHF. In DNA form, the CDR3 reads TGTGCCAGTAGTATATACAGGGGAGGCAATCAGCCCCAGCATTTT.

The J gene is TRBJ1-4, the V gene TRBV10-3; D is unresolved. CDR3 length: 14 residues. With 4 bases removed from V and 8 bases from J, the gap between germline ends came to 14 bases. CDR1 and CDR2 (germline): ENHRY, SYGVKD. The CDR3 sequence is CAISARQMEEKLFF. Written as DNA, the CDR3 is TGTGCCATCAGTGCCCGGCAGATGGAGGAAAAACTGTTTTTT.

V is TRBV12-3 or TRBV12-4 and J is TRBJ2-3; D gene uncertain. Trimming took 2 bases from V and 0 from J, leaving 3 bases between them. CDR3 length equals 13 residues. In DNA form, the CDR3 reads TGTGCCAGCAGTTTAAGCAGCACAGATACGCAGTATTTT. This gives the protein CASSLSSTDTQYF.

V usage is TRBV3-1 (or the pseudogene TRBV3-2) and J usage is TRBJ2-6, with a possible D match to TRBD1 (6 bases). CDR1 is LGHDT, CDR2 YNNKEL, per germline (reference sequence). The length of the CDR3 is 18 residues. Deletions cut 4 bases from V and 0 bases from J, with 16 bases between. Here the CDR3 reads CASSPRTVPSSGANVLTF. The CDR3 coding sequence is TGTGCCAGCAGCCCCCGGACAGTCCCAAGCTCTGGGGCCAACGTCCTGACTTTC.

The chain combines TRBV11-2 with TRBJ2-7, with a tentative D call TRBD1 (6 bases). Germline CDR1 SGHAT, CDR2 FQNNGV. The CDR3 runs 13 residues. V shed 4 bases and J shed 6 bases, with 13 bases lying between them. CDR3 nucleotide sequence: TGTGCCAGCAGCTCTCAACGAGGGGGCGAGCAGTACTTC. Protein product: CASSSQRGGEQYF.

The chain joins TRBV11-2 to TRBJ2-5, with D possibly matching TRBD2 (7 bases). This CDR3 comprises 14 residues. Trimming removed 6 bases at V and 4 bases at J, with 15 bases between. The germline gives CDR1 SGHAT, CDR2 FQNNGV. The CDR3 protein is CASSYWGGRETQYF. CDR3 bases: TGTGCCAGCAGTTATTGGGGGGGCCGAGAGACCCAGTACTTC.

The chain recombines TRBV25-1 with TRBJ1-2; 8 bases line up with TRBD1. The CDR3 is 12 amino acids. Trimming took 6 bases from V and 8 from J; bases not matched to a gene: 5. Germline V gives CDR1 MGHDK, CDR2 SYGVNS. The CDR3 here is CASRAGGRGYTF. Here the CDR3 DNA reads TGTGCCAGCAGGGCAGGGGGCAGGGGCTACACCTTC.

J is TRBJ2-6 and V is TRBV7-6; 9 bases map to TRBD2. Germline assignment: CDR1 SGHVS and CDR2 FNYEAQ. The CDR3 is 16 residues long. The trim removed 4 bases at V and 3 bases at J, leaving 4 bases unmatched. The CDR3 region is CASSSLAGDGANVLTF. The CDR3 DNA is TGTGCCAGCAGCTCCTTAGCGGGGGATGGGGCCAACGTCCTGACTTTC.

The chain couples TRBV4-1 to TRBJ2-1; 8 bases are shared with TRBD1. Germline CDR1 MGHRA, CDR2 YSYEKL. J lost 9 bases, V lost 1 base, and 11 bases had no gene match. The CDR3 extends over 16 amino acids. For the CDR3, the DNA is TGCGCCAGCAGCCAAGTCGGGGCACAGGGGGTAGCTGAGCAGTTCTTC. It yields the protein CASSQVGAQGVAEQFF.

The genes are TRBV2 and TRBJ1-3; 8 bases are a match to TRBD1. Germline-derived CDR1 and CDR2 are SNHLY and FYNNEI. The trim removed 7 bases at V and 4 bases at J, leaving 12 bases unmatched. CDR3 length: 16 amino acids. The CDR3 is CASNRPLDRAGNTIYF. The CDR3 coding sequence is TGTGCCAGCAACAGGCCCTTGGACAGGGCGGGAAACACCATATATTTT. Together with reference TRBV2 and TRBJ1-3, the CDR3 gives the full variable domain: EPEVTQTPSHQVTQMGQEVILRCVPISNHLYFYWYRQILGQKVEFLVSFYNNEISEKSEIFDDQFSVERPDGSNFTLKIRSTKLEDSAMYFCASNRPLDRAGNTIYFGEGSWLTVV.

This rearrangement joins TRBV5-1 to TRBJ1-1; tentative D call: TRBD1 (6 bases). This CDR3 region has 16 residues. Germline V CDR1 and CDR2: SGHRS, YFSETQ. With 2 bases removed from V and 1 base from J, the gap between germline ends came to 15 bases. Here the CDR3 reads CASSFGPRGENTEAFF. CDR3 in DNA: TGCGCCAGCAGCTTTGGACCCAGGGGCGAGAACACTGAAGCTTTCTTT.